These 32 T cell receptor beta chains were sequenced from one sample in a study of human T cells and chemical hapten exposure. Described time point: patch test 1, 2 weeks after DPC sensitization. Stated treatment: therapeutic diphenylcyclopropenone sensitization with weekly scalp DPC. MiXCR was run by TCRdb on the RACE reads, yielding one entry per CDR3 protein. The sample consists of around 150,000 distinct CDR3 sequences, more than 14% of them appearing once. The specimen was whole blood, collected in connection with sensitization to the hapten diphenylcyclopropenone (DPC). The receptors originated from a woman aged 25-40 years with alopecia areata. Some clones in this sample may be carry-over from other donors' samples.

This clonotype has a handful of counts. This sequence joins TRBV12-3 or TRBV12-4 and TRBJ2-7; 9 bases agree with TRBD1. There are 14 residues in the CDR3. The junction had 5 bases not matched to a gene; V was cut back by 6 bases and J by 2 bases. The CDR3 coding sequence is TGTGCCAGCAGGCCGGGACAGGGTGCCTACGAGCAGTACTTC. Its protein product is CASRPGQGAYEQYF.

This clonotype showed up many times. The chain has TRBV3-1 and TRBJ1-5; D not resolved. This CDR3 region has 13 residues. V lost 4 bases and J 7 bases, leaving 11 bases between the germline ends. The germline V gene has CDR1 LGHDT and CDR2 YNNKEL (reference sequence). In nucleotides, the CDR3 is TGTGCCAGCAGCCCCCATAACTCCCAGCCCCAGCATTTT. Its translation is CASSPHNSQPQHF.

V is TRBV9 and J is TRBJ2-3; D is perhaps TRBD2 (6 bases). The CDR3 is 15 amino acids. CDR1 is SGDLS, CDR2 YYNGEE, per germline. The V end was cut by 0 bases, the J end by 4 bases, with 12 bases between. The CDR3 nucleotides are TGTGCCAGCAGCGTAGGAGCCAGGGACTCAGATACGCAGTATTTT. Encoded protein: CASSVGARDSDTQYF. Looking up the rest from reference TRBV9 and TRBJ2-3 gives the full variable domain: DSGVTQTPKHLITATGQRVTLRCSPRSGDLSVYWYQQSLDQGLQFLIQYYNGEERAKGNILERFSAQQFPDLHSELNLSSLELGDSALYFCASSVGARDSDTQYFGPGTRLTVL.

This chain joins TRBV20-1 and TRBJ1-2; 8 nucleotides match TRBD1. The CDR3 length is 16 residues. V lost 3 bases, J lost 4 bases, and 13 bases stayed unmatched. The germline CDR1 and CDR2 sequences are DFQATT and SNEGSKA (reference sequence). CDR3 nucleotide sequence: TGCAGTGCTAGGTTTGCAGGGGGCGGTCGTTCCTATGGCTACACCTTC. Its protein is CSARFAGGGRSYGYTF.

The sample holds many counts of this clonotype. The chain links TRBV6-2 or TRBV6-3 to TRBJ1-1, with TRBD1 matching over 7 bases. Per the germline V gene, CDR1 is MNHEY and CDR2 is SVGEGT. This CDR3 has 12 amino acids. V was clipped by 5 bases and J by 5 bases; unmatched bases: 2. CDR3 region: CASSRQGTEAFF. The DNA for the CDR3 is TGTGCCAGCAGTCGACAGGGTACTGAAGCTTTCTTT.

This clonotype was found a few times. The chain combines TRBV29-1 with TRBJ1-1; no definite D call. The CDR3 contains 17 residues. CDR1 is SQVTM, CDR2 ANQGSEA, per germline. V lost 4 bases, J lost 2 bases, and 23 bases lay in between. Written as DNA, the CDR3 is TGCAGCGTTGTCTGCCGCTGGGCTCTGATATGTAACACTGAAGCTTTCTTT. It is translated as CSVVCRWALICNTEAFF.

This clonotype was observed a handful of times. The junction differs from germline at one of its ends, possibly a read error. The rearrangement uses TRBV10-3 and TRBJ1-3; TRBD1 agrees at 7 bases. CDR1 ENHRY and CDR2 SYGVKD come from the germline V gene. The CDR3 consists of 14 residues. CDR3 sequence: CAVRTGSSGNTIYF. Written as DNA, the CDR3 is TGTGCCGTCAGGACAGGCAGCTCTGGAAACACCATATATTTT.

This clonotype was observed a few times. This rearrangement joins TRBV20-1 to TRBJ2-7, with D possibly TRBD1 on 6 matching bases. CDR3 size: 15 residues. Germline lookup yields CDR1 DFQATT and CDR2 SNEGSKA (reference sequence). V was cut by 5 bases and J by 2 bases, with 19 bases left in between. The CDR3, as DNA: TGCAGTGCTGACCGCCGTAAGGACAGTCCCTACGAGCAGTACTTC. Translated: CSADRRKDSPYEQYF.

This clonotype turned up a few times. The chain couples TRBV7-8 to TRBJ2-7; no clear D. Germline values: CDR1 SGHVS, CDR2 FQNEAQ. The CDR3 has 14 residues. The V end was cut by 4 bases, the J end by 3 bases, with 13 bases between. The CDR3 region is CASSSGPSGYEQYF. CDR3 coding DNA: TGTGCCAGCAGCTCTGGACCCTCTGGCTACGAGCAGTACTTC.

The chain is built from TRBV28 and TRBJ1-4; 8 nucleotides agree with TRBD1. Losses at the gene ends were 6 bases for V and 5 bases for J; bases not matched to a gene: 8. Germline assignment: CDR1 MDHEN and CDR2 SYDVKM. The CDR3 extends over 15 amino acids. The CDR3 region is CASSRPGGGNEKLFF. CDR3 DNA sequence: TGTGCCAGCAGCAGACCAGGGGGCGGGAATGAAAAACTGTTTTTT.

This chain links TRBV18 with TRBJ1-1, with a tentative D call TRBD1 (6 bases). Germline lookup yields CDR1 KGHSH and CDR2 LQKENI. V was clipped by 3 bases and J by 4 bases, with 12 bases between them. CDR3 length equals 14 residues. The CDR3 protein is CASSPSGVGTEAFF. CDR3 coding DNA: TGTGCCAGCTCACCCTCAGGGGTTGGCACTGAAGCTTTCTTT.

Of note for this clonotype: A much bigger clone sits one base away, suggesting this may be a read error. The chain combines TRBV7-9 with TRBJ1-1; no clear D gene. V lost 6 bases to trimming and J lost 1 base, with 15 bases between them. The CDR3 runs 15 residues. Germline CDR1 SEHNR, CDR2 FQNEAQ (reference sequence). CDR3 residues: CASRRTAPWNTEAFF. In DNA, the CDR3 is TGTGCCAGCAGGCGTACAGCACCCTGGAACACTGAAGCTTTCTTT. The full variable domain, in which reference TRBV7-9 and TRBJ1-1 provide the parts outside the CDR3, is DTGVSQNPRHKITKRGQNVTFRCDPISEHNRLYWYRQTLGQGPEFLTYFQNEAQLEKSRLLSDRFSAERPKGSFSTLEIQRTEQGDSAMYLCASRRTAPWNTEAFFGQGTRLTVV.

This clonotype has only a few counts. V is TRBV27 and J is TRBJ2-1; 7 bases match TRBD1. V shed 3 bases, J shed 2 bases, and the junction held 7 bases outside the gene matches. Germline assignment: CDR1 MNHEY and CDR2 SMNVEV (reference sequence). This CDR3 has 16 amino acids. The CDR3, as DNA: TGTGCCAGCAGTTTGAATACAGGGGTCGCCTACAATGAGCAGTTCTTC. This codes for CASSLNTGVAYNEQFF.

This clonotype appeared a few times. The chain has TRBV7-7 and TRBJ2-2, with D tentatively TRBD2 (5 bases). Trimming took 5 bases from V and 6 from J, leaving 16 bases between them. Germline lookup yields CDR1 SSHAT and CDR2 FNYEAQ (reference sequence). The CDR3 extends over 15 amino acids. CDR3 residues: CASSPRGRRPGELFF. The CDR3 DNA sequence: TGTGCCAGCAGCCCCCGCGGGCGTCGTCCCGGGGAGCTGTTTTTT. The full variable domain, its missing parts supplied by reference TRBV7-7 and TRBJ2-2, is GAGVSQSPRYKVTKRGQDVTLRCDPISSHATLYWYQQALGQGPEFLTYFNYEAQPDKSGLPSDRFSAERPEGSISTLTIQRTEQRDSAMYRCASSPRGRRPGELFFGEGSRLTVL.

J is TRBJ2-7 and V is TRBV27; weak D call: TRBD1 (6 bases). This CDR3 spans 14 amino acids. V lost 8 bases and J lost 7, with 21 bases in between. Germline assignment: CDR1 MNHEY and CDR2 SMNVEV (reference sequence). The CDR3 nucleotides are TGTGCCAGCCGCGCGTGGACAGAACAAGGGGAGCAGTACTTC. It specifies CASRAWTEQGEQYF.

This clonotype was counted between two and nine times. DNA of the CDR3: TGCAGTGCTGGGACTAGCGGATACAATGAGCAGTTCTTC. It translates to CSAGTSGYNEQFF. The chain carries TRBV20-1 and TRBJ2-1; 11 bases agree with TRBD2. V lost 5 bases, J lost 4 bases, and 1 base stayed unmatched. The CDR3 is 13 amino acids. CDR1 is DFQATT and CDR2 is SNEGSKA in the germline V gene (reference sequence).

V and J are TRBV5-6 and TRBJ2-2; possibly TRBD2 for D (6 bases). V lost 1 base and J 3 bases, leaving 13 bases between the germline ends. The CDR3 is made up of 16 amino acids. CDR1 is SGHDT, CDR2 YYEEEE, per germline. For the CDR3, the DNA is TGTGCCAGCAGCTTGTGGGCTAGCGCCCACACCGGGGAGCTGTTTTTT. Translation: CASSLWASAHTGELFF.

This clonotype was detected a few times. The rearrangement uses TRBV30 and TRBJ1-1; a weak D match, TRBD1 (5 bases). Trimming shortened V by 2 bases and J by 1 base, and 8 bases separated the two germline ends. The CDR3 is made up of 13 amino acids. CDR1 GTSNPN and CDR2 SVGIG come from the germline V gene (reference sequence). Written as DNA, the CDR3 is TGTGCCTGGAGTTACAGGCCGAACACTGAAGCTTTCTTT. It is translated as CAWSYRPNTEAFF.

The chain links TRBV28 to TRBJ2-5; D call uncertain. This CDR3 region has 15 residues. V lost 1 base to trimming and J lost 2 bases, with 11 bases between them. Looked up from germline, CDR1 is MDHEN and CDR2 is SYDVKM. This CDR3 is CASSLFSGVQETQYF. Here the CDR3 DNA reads TGTGCCAGCAGTTTATTCTCAGGAGTACAAGAGACCCAGTACTTC.

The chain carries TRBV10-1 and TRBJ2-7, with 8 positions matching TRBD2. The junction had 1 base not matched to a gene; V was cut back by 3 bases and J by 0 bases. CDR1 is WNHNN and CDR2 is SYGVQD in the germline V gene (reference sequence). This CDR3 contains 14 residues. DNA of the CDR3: TGCGCCAGCAGTGAAAGCGGGAGCTCCTACGAGCAGTACTTC. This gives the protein CASSESGSSYEQYF.

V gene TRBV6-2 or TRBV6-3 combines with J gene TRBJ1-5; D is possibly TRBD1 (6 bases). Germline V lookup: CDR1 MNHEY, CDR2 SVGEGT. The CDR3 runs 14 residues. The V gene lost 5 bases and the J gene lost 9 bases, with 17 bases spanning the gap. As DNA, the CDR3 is TGTGCCAGCAGTCCACCCGACAGGTTGGGGCCCCAGCATTTT. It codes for CASSPPDRLGPQHF.

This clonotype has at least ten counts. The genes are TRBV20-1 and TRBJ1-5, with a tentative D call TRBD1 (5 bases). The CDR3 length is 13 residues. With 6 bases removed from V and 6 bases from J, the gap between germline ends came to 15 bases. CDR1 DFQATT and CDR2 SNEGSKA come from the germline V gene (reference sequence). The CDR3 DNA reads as TGCAGTGCGGTGGAGGGGCGCCGTCAGCCCCAGCATTTT. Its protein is CSAVEGRRQPQHF.

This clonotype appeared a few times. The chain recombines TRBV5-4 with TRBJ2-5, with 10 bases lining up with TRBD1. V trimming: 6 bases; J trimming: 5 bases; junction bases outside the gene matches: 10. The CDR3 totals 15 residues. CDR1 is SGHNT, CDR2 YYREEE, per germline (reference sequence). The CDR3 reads CASIGDRGRVETQYF. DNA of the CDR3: TGTGCCAGCATCGGCGACAGGGGGCGCGTGGAGACCCAGTACTTC.

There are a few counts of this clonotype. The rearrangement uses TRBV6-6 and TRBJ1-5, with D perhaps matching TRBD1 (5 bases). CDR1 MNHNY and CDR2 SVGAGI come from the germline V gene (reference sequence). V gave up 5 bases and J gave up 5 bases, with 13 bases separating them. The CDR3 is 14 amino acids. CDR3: CASSPGSIYQPQHF. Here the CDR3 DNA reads TGTGCCAGCAGTCCAGGGAGTATCTATCAGCCCCAGCATTTT.

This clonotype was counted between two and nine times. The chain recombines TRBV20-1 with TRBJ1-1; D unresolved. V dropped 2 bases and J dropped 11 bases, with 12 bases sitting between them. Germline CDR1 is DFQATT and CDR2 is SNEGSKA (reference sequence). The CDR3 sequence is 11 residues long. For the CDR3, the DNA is TGCAGTGCTAGACCGCGCTTTAGCGCTTTCTTT. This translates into CSARPRFSAFF.

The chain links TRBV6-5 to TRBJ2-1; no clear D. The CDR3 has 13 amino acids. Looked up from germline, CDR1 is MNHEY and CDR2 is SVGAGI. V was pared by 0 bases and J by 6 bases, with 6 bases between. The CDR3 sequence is CASSYSIFNEQFF. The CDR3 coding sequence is TGTGCCAGCAGTTACTCCATATTCAATGAGCAGTTCTTC.

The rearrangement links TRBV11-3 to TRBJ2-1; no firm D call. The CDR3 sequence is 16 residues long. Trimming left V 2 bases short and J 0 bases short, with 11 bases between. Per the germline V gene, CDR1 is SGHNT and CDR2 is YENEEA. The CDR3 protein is CASSLRRRSSYNEQFF. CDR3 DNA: TGTGCCAGCAGCTTAAGACGTAGGAGCTCCTACAATGAGCAGTTCTTC.

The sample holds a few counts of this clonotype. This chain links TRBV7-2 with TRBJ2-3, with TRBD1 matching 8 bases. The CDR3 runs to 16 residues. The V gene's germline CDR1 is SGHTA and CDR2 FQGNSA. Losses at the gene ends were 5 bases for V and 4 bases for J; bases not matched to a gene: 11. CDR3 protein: CASSLRAGTGADTQYF. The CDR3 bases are TGTGCCAGCAGCCTAAGGGCGGGGACAGGCGCAGATACGCAGTATTTT. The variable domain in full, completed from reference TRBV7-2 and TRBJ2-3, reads GAGVSQSPSNKVTEKGKDVELRCDPISGHTALYWYRQSLGQGLEFLIYFQGNSAPDKSGLPSDRFSAERTGGSVSTLTIQRTQQEDSAVYLCASSLRAGTGADTQYFGPGTRLTVL.

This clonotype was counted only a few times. In DNA form, the CDR3 reads TGTGCCAGCTCACGCCAAGGGACAAACTATGGCTACACCTTC. Protein product: CASSRQGTNYGYTF. The chain has TRBV18 and TRBJ1-2, with D tentatively TRBD1 (6 bases). The CDR3 has 14 residues. With 4 bases removed from V and 2 bases from J, the gap between germline ends came to 11 bases. From germline, CDR1 is KGHSH and CDR2 LQKENI.

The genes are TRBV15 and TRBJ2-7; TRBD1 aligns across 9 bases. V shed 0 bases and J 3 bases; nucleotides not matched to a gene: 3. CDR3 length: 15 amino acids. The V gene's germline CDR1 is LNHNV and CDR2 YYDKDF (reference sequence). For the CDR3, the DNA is TGTGCCACCAGCAGAGACGGGACAGGGCGCTACGAGCAGTACTTC. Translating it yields CATSRDGTGRYEQYF.

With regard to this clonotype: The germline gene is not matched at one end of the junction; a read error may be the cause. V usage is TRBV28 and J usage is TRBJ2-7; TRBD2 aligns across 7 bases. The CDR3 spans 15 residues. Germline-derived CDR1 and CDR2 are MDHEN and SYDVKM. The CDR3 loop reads CVSSLEASGRDEQYF. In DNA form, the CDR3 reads TGTGTCAGCAGTTTAGAGGCTAGCGGAAGAGACGAGCAGTACTTC.

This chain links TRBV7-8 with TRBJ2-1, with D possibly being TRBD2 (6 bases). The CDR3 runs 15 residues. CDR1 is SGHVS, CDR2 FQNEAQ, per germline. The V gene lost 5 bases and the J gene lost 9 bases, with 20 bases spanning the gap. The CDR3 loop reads CASSPLLGEAGEQFF. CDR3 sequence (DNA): TGTGCCAGCAGCCCGCTTCTGGGGGAGGCCGGTGAGCAGTTCTTC.